This T cell receptor (beta chain) is from a study of blood T cells in healthy people across ages. A sample-barcoded 5' primer and a J-beta primer mix were used in a second PCR of roughly 7 to 11 cycles. TCRdb used MiXCR to reprocess the 5' RACE reads, holding one entry per CDR3 protein. This sample has about 760,000 distinct CDR3 sequences; just over 55% occur once, and the top ten carry roughly 26%. A minimum of 7 million PBMCs was isolated per sample. CDR1 SGHVS and CDR2 FQNEAQ come from the germline V gene. The CDR3 spans 12 residues. V lost 1 base and J 12 bases, leaving 10 bases between the germline ends.

This clonotype was obtained from a middle-aged man in good health. The sequencing input was blood. The chain couples TRBV7-8 to TRBJ2-1, with D possibly TRBD2 on 5 matching bases. CDR3 in amino acids: CASSLEVEGQFF. The CDR3 nucleotides read TGTGCCAGCAGCTTAGAAGTAGAGGGGCAGTTCTTC.